This TCR beta chain was sequenced during a study of blood T cell repertoires in COVID-19. Study-wide background: Sample material is recorded as cDNA or gDNA derived from T cells, B-cell-depleted T cells, or PBMCs.

This clone turned up a few times. Data came from immunoSEQ multiplex PCR; TCRdb stores just in-frame clones and leaves some out. The sample yields about 98,000 clones, around nine tenths seen once. The material sequenced was peripheral blood. The source is a man in his 70s with acute or convalescent COVID-19.

The DNA for the CDR3 is TGCGCCAGCAGCTTGACCGGGACAGGGACCCGAGAGACCCAGTACTTC. It codes for CASSLTGTGTRETQYF. The gene calls are TRBV5-1 and TRBJ2-5; TRBD1 aligns across 9 bases. Unmatched junction bases numbered 8, after V lost 1 base and J lost 4 bases. Germline-derived CDR1 and CDR2 are SGHRS and YFSETQ. The CDR3 runs 16 residues. Filled out from reference TRBV5-1 and TRBJ2-5, the complete variable domain reads KAGVTQTPRYLIKTRGQQVTLSCSPISGHRSVSWYQQTPGQGLQFLFEYFSETQRNKGNFPGRFSGRQFSNSRSEMNVSTLELGDSALYLCASSLTGTGTRETQYFGPGTRLLVL.